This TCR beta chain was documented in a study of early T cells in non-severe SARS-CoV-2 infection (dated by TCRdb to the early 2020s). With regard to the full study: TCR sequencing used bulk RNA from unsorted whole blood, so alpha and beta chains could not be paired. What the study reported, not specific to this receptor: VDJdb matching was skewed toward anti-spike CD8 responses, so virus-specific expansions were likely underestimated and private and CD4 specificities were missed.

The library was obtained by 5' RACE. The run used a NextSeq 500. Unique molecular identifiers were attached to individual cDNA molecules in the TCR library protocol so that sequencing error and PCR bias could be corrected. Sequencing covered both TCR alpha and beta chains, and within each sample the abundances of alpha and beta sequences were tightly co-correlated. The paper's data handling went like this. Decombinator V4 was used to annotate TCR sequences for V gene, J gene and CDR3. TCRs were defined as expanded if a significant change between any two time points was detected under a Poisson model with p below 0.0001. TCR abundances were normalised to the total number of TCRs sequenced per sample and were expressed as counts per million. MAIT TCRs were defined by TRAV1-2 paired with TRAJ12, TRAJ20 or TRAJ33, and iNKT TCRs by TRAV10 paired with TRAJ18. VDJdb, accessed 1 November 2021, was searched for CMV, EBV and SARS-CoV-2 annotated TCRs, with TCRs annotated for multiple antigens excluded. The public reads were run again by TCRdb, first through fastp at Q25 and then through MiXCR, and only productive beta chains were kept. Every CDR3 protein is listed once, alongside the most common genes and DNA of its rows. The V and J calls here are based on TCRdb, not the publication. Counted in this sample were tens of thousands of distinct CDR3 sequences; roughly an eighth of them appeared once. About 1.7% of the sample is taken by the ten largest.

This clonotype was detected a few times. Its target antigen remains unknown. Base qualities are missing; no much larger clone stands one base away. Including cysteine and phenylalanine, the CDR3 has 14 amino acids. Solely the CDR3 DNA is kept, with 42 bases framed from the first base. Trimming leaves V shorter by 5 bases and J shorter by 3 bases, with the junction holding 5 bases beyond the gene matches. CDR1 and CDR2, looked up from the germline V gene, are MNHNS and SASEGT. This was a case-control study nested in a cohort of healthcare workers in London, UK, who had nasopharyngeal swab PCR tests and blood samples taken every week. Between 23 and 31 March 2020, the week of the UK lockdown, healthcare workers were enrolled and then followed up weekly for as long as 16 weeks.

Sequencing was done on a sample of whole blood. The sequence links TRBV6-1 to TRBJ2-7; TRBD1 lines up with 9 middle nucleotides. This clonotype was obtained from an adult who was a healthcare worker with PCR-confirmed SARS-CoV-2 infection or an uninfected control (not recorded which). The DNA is TGTGCCAGCAGTCGGGGACAGGGAATCTACGAGCAGTACTTC. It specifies CASSRGQGIYEQYF.